This entry describes one TCR beta chain. TCRdb called the 5' RACE reads again in MiXCR, with one record for every CDR3 protein. The table records hundreds of thousands of distinct CDR3 sequences, 8.7% of them present only once. This sample was taken from a study of T cells after yellow fever vaccination. Study in general: Where fractions had low cell numbers, libraries were prepared from them with the SMART-Seq v4 Ultra Low Input RNA kit.

The sample in question was PBMCs, obtained on the day of the first yellow fever vaccination. This clonotype originated in a man younger than 35 who received the YFV17D yellow fever vaccine.

The CDR3 sequence is CASSLPGTNNEQFF. Here the CDR3 DNA reads TGTGCCAGCAGCCTACCGGGCACGAACAATGAGCAGTTCTTC. This chain joins TRBV3-1 and TRBJ2-1; D gene ambiguous. This CDR3 has 14 residues. Trimming pared 4 bases from V and 5 bases from J, leaving 12 bases between. Germline CDR1 LGHDT, CDR2 YNNKEL (reference sequence).